One sample yielded the 26 T cell receptor beta chains listed below, sequenced in a study of beta chain features in type 1 diabetes. Study results and limitations: Among patients with Type 1 diabetes, TCRB CDR3s were moderately but significantly shorter in every one of the four CD4+ subsets.

Isolated RNA was reverse transcribed in full, so expressed TCRB transcripts were sequenced. TCRdb's table, derived via immunoSEQ multiplex PCR, lists solely in-frame clones and lacks some. The table includes 680,000 or so clones, roughly an eighth detected once. No antigen has been assigned to these receptors. The sequencing sample was made of naive CD4+ T cells from blood. Receptor source: a man aged 18 to 29 with type 1 diabetes.

This chain links TRBV6-5 with TRBJ1-1, with D perhaps matching TRBD1 (6 bases). Deletions cut 7 bases from V and 1 base from J, with 10 bases between. Germline CDR1 MNHEY, CDR2 SVGAGI. The CDR3 contains 13 residues. CDR3 coding DNA: TGTGCCAGCAACGGACAGCCGAACACTGAAGCTTTCTTT. Encoded protein: CASNGQPNTEAFF.

The V call is TRBV18, the J call TRBJ2-7, with D tentatively TRBD2 (6 bases). The germline V gene has CDR1 KGHSH and CDR2 LQKENI. The V and J ends lost 6 bases and 2 bases respectively, with 11 bases between them. The CDR3 is made up of 13 amino acids. DNA of the CDR3: TGTGCCAGCTCGCCGGACTATACCTACGAGCAGTACTTC. Its protein product is CASSPDYTYEQYF. Complete variable domain (other parts from reference TRBV18 and TRBJ2-7): NAGVMQNPRHLVRRRGQEARLRCSPMKGHSHVYWYRQLPEEGLKFMVYLQKENIIDESGMPKERFSAEFPKEGPSILRIQQVVRGDSAAYFCASSPDYTYEQYFGPGTRLTVT.

There are a few counts of this clone. The genes are TRBV25-1 and TRBJ2-5; perhaps TRBD1 as D (6 bases). Trimming removed 5 bases from V and 5 bases from J, with 18 bases in between. This CDR3 contains 15 residues. Germline assignment: CDR1 MGHDK and CDR2 SYGVNS. CDR3 protein: CASSQQGLMFETQYF. Written as DNA, the CDR3 is TGTGCCAGCAGTCAACAGGGCTTGATGTTTGAGACCCAGTACTTC.

This clone was seen a single time. The V call is TRBV11-3, the J call TRBJ2-7; 11 bases agree with TRBD1. The CDR3 length is 15 residues. Germline V CDR1 and CDR2: SGHNT, YENEEA. Trimming at V came to 4 bases and at J to 6 bases, leaving 8 bases not matched to a gene. The CDR3 region is CASSSQDRGRGEQYF. The CDR3 DNA reads TGTGCCAGCAGCTCCCAGGACAGGGGGCGAGGCGAGCAGTACTTC.

The chain recombines TRBV10-3 with TRBJ1-2, with a possible D match to TRBD1 (6 bases). The CDR3 runs to 15 residues. Trimming pared 7 bases from V and 4 bases from J, leaving 19 bases between. CDR1 is ENHRY, CDR2 SYGVKD, per germline. The CDR3 spells CAITRQDSGIYGYTF. The CDR3 nucleotides are TGTGCCATCACCCGACAGGACTCGGGTATCTATGGCTACACCTTC.

This chain joins TRBV5-1 and TRBJ2-1; 8 nucleotides align to TRBD1. V trimming: 0 bases; J trimming: 3 bases; junction bases outside the gene matches: 2. Germline CDR1 reads SGHRS; CDR2 reads YFSETQ. This CDR3 has 15 amino acids. DNA for the CDR3: TGCGCCAGCAGCTTGGGACAGGGGATCTACAATGAGCAGTTCTTC. Amino acid sequence: CASSLGQGIYNEQFF.

The V gene is TRBV2, the J gene TRBJ1-1; unclear D gene. This CDR3 spans 15 amino acids. Trimming left V 7 bases short and J 7 bases short, with 22 bases between. Germline V gene sequence: CDR1 SNHLY, CDR2 FYNNEI. The CDR3 sequence: CASKVSPDTTIEAFF. The CDR3, as DNA: TGTGCCAGCAAGGTGTCTCCTGACACCACGATTGAAGCTTTCTTT.

This clone has a handful of counts. The genes are TRBV5-1 and TRBJ1-1, with a tentative D call TRBD1 (5 bases). CDR3 length equals 14 residues. Trimming cost V 2 bases and J 1 base, with 9 bases left between them. Per germline, CDR1 SGHRS and CDR2 YFSETQ. The CDR3 loop reads CASSFGARNTEAFF. CDR3 in DNA: TGCGCCAGCAGCTTCGGGGCCAGGAACACTGAAGCTTTCTTT.

This clone was detected only a few times. The rearrangement links TRBV18 to TRBJ2-2; perhaps TRBD2 as D (6 bases). V was clipped by 2 bases and J by 4 bases, with 11 bases between them. In germline, CDR1 is KGHSH, CDR2 LQKENI. CDR3 size: 15 residues. CDR3 residues: CASSPMEGITGELFF. In DNA form, the CDR3 reads TGTGCCAGCTCACCAATGGAGGGGATCACCGGGGAGCTGTTTTTT.

This clone appeared a few times. The rearrangement links TRBV4-1 to TRBJ1-2, with a tentative D call TRBD1 (6 bases). The V end lost 1 base, the J end lost 2 bases, and 14 bases lay between the germline ends. The germline V gene has CDR1 MGHRA and CDR2 YSYEKL. The CDR3 loop spans 16 amino acids. CDR3 protein: CASSQVPRGKNYGYTF. The CDR3 DNA is TGCGCCAGCAGCCAAGTTCCCAGGGGAAAGAACTATGGCTACACCTTC.

Only a few counts were recorded for this clone. CDR3 loop: CAWNRDSEAFF. CDR3 DNA sequence: TGTGCCTGGAACCGGGACAGTGAAGCTTTCTTT. The gene calls are TRBV30 and TRBJ1-1; 7 nucleotides align to TRBD1. Unmatched junction bases numbered 3, after V lost 4 bases and J lost 7 bases. The CDR3 is made up of 11 amino acids. Germline V gene sequence: CDR1 GTSNPN, CDR2 SVGIG (reference sequence).

This clone came up a few times. This chain connects TRBV4-1 to TRBJ1-1, with no clear D. With 3 bases removed from V and 1 base from J, the gap between germline ends came to 18 bases. The CDR3 contains 17 residues. The germline CDR1 and CDR2 sequences are MGHRA and YSYEKL. This CDR3 reads CASSHAGLVIGNTEAFF. The DNA for the CDR3 is TGCGCCAGCAGCCACGCGGGCCTCGTAATAGGGAACACTGAAGCTTTCTTT.

This clone was picked up a small number of times. The rearrangement links TRBV30 to TRBJ2-3, with 11 nucleotides matching TRBD1. CDR3 length: 15 amino acids. V dropped 0 bases and J dropped 7; count of bases not matched to a gene: 6. CDR1 GTSNPN and CDR2 SVGIG come from the germline V gene (reference sequence). CDR3 sequence reads: CAWSVTGQGGNTQYF. CDR3 nucleotide sequence: TGTGCCTGGAGTGTTACGGGACAGGGGGGAAATACGCAGTATTTT.

J is TRBJ1-2 and V is TRBV30; D is unresolved. The CDR3 loop spans 13 amino acids. The germline CDR1 and CDR2 sequences are GTSNPN and SVGIG (reference sequence). V dropped 5 bases and J dropped 8 bases, with 18 bases sitting between them. CDR3: CAWSKLTLWGYTF. The CDR3 DNA reads as TGTGCCTGGTCTAAGTTGACCCTCTGGGGCTACACCTTC.

In this sample, this clone turned up a few times. This chain links TRBV15 with TRBJ1-2; D unclear. The germline V gene encodes CDR1 LNHNV and CDR2 YYDKDF (reference sequence). V was clipped by 0 bases and J by 1 base, with 9 bases between them. CDR3 length: 15 amino acids. The CDR3 sequence is CATSRDLDGNYGYTF. Written as DNA, the CDR3 is TGTGCCACCAGCAGAGATCTGGACGGTAACTATGGCTACACCTTC. Drawing the rest from reference TRBV15 and TRBJ1-2, the complete variable domain is DAMVIQNPRYQVTQFGKPVTLSCSQTLNHNVMYWYQQKSSQAPKLLFHYYDKDFNNEADTPDNFQSRRPNTSFCFLDIRSPGLGDTAMYLCATSRDLDGNYGYTFGSGTRLTVV.

J is TRBJ1-2 and V is TRBV4-1; TRBD1 might be the D (5 bases). CDR3 length: 15 residues. Germline V CDR1 and CDR2: MGHRA, YSYEKL. Trimming took off 4 bases at V and 4 bases at J, with 16 bases between the two ends. The DNA for the CDR3 is TGCGCCAGCAGCCCTGGGACCGCTATAGGCTATGGCTACACCTTC. This translates into CASSPGTAIGYGYTF.

There are a few counts of this clone. The chain employs TRBV30 and TRBJ1-1; D gene ambiguous. CDR3 length equals 12 residues. V dropped 0 bases and J dropped 10 bases, with 12 bases sitting between them. Per germline, CDR1 GTSNPN and CDR2 SVGIG (reference sequence). CDR3 sequence (DNA): TGTGCCTGGAGTGTAAGCCCCCAAGGAGCTTTCTTT. Translating gives CAWSVSPQGAFF.

This clone has a handful of counts. J is TRBJ1-5 and V is TRBV2; D not certain. The CDR3 covers 13 residues. V was shortened by 5 bases and J by 2 bases, with 7 bases between the two germline ends. Germline assignment: CDR1 SNHLY and CDR2 FYNNEI. CDR3 coding DNA: TGTGCCAGCAGTCCCCGGGGCAATCAGCCCCAGCATTTT. This codes for CASSPRGNQPQHF. Variable domain in full (rest from reference TRBV2 and TRBJ1-5): EPEVTQTPSHQVTQMGQEVILRCVPISNHLYFYWYRQILGQKVEFLVSFYNNEISEKSEIFDDQFSVERPDGSNFTLKIRSTKLEDSAMYFCASSPRGNQPQHFGDGTRLSIL.

J is TRBJ2-2 and V is TRBV5-4, with 9 bases lining up with TRBD1. CDR3 size: 14 residues. The germline CDR1 and CDR2 sequences are SGHNT and YYREEE (reference sequence). The junction had 4 bases not matched to a gene; V was cut back by 4 bases and J by 6 bases. DNA for the CDR3: TGTGCCAGCAGCCGGGACAGGGCTGCCGGGGAGCTGTTTTTT. It is translated as CASSRDRAAGELFF.

This clone was counted between two and nine times. Other DNA sequences within the sample encode an identical CDR3. The rearrangement links TRBV5-1 to TRBJ1-5; TRBD1 is a possible D gene (6 bases). Germline V gives CDR1 SGHRS, CDR2 YFSETQ. There are 14 residues in the CDR3. Trimming left V 0 bases short and J 4 bases short, with 8 bases between. The CDR3 DNA follows: TGCGCCAGCAGCTTGGAGGGGGGAAATCAGCCCCAGCATTTT. Protein: CASSLEGGNQPQHF.

This clone has more than one count but fewer than ten. Other nucleotide sequences in the sample specify the same CDR3. The rearrangement joins TRBV18 to TRBJ1-1; D is perhaps TRBD1 (6 bases). V lost 2 bases and J 5 bases, leaving 12 bases between the germline ends. This CDR3 has 14 amino acids. Germline V CDR1 and CDR2: KGHSH, LQKENI. The CDR3 nucleotides read TGTGCCAGCTCACCAGGCCTCACAGGGACTGAAGCTTTCTTT. Protein: CASSPGLTGTEAFF.

The CDR3 protein is CASTPRQGFNYGYTF. The CDR3 bases are TGTGCCAGTACCCCGAGACAGGGTTTTAACTATGGCTACACCTTC. This chain links TRBV19 with TRBJ1-2; TRBD1 agrees at 7 bases. The CDR3 covers 15 residues. Germline loops: CDR1 LNHDA, CDR2 SQIVND (reference sequence). Trimming removed 7 bases from V and 1 base from J; junction bases left unmatched: 9.

The CDR3 region has the DNA TGTGCCTGGAGTGTAATCGAGAGAGGCTACACCTTC. Protein: CAWSVIERGYTF. V and J are TRBV30 and TRBJ1-2; no definite D call. V lost 0 bases and J lost 8, with 10 bases in between. CDR1 and CDR2 (germline): GTSNPN, SVGIG (reference sequence). The CDR3 extends over 12 amino acids.

This clone appeared a few times. V and J are TRBV28 and TRBJ1-2; D uncertain. The CDR3 is made up of 14 amino acids. V was shortened by 6 bases and J by 4 bases, with 15 bases between the two germline ends. Germline V gene sequence: CDR1 MDHEN, CDR2 SYDVKM. This chain's CDR3 is CASSISALIYGYTF. Here the CDR3 DNA reads TGTGCCAGCAGCATCAGCGCCCTAATCTATGGCTACACCTTC.

The table lists this clone with a few counts. V gene TRBV9 combines with J gene TRBJ2-5; TRBD1 might be the D (5 bases). There are 16 residues in the CDR3. The V end was cut by 0 bases, the J end by 1 base, with 13 bases between. The germline CDR1 and CDR2 sequences are SGDLS and YYNGEE. The CDR3: CASSVGGRSSQETQYF. The DNA of the CDR3 is TGTGCCAGCAGCGTAGGGGGCAGATCCTCCCAAGAGACCCAGTACTTC.

In this sample, this clone turned up a few times. J is TRBJ1-2 and V is TRBV4-3, with 10 nucleotides matching TRBD1. The ends lost 2 bases at V and 6 bases at J; junction bases unmatched: 3. Germline CDR1 LGHNA, CDR2 YSLEER. CDR3 length: 14 amino acids. The CDR3 sequence: CASSQTGTGDGYTF. CDR3 nucleotides: TGCGCCAGCAGCCAAACCGGGACAGGGGATGGCTACACCTTC.